This is a list of T cell receptor beta chains from one sample in a study of somatic mutations in cytotoxic T cells in rheumatoid arthritis. Assay used: immunoSEQ multiplex PCR; TCRdb lists only in-frame clones, some missing. The sample shows thousands of clones, approximately 75% of them seen only once. Sequenced: CD8+ T cells sorted from blood. The origin of the receptors is a woman aged 45-65 years in good health. The CDR3 runs from the conserved cysteine through the conserved F or W. D genes are given only for firm matches. Clone size appears in some rows only: once, few, many, or a class for an expanded clone.

NA | TRBJ1-5 | TRBV6-1 | NA | TGTGCCAGCAGTGCGACAGGCCAGGTCGGTGAGCCCCAGCATTTT | CASSATGQVGEPQHF
NA | TRBJ2-7 | TRBV7-8 | NA | TGTGCCAGCAGCCTCGCGCTCTGGGCAGGGAAATTCCACGAGCAGTACTTC | CASSLALWAGKFHEQYF
medium-sized | TRBJ2-7 | TRBV5-1 | NA | TGCGCCAGCAGCTGGGCTTTTGAAGATTACGAGCAGTACTTC | CASSWAFEDYEQYF
NA | TRBJ2-5 | TRBV27 | TRBD1 | TGTGCCAGCAGTCGTGGACAGGGTCAGGGTTGGGGGCAAGAGACCCAGTACTTC | CASSRGQGQGWGQETQYF
NA | TRBJ2-1 | TRBV13 | NA | TGTGCCAGCAGCTTAGAAGAGGCGGGCAATGAGCAGTTCTTC | CASSLEEAGNEQFF
NA | TRBJ1-1 | TRBV6-6 | TRBD1 | TGTGCCAGCAGCTATTTACAGGACAGGGGGTTCACTGAAGCTTTCTTT | CASSYLQDRGFTEAFF
NA | TRBJ2-2 | TRBV5-1 | TRBD1 | TGCGCCAGCAGCCCGGCGACAGGGGGAATGAACACCGGGGAGCTGTTTTTT | CASSPATGGMNTGELFF
NA | TRBJ1-4 | TRBV27 | NA | TGTGCCAGCAGTACCCGGAGAAGCCTTGGTGCTGAAAAACTGTTTTTT | CASSTRRSLGAEKLFF
few | TRBJ1-5 | TRBV18 | NA | TGTGCCAGCTCACCAGGAGAGATAAGCAATCAGCCCCAGCATTTT | CASSPGEISNQPQHF
once | TRBJ2-5 | TRBV5-8 | NA | TGTGCCAGCAGCATGACGGACACTTACCAAGAGACCCAGTACTTC | CASSMTDTYQETQYF
NA | TRBJ2-7 | TRBV4-2 | NA | TGTGCCAGCAGCCAAAATACAGCCAACTACGAGCAGTACTTC | CASSQNTANYEQYF
NA | TRBJ2-1 | TRBV15 | NA | TGTGCCACCAGCAGAGATGGGAGCCAAACCGGTAATGAGCAGTTCTTC | CATSRDGSQTGNEQFF
once | TRBJ1-2 | TRBV7-8 | NA | TGTGCCAGCAGCTTGGGGGGAGGCTACACCTTC | CASSLGGGYTF
NA | TRBJ2-1 | TRBV15 | NA | TGTGCCACCAGCGACGACACCCAGGGTAACAATGAGCAGTTCTTC | CATSDDTQGNNEQFF
NA | TRBJ1-1 | TRBV27 | NA | TGTGCCAGCGCATCCCAGGGAAACACTGAAGCTTTCTTT | CASASQGNTEAFF
NA | TRBJ2-3 | TRBV7-3 | TRBD1 | TGTGCCAGCAGCTTAGAAGGTTGGGACAGGGCCACAGATACGCAGTATTTT | CASSLEGWDRATDTQYF
NA | TRBJ2-1 | TRBV30 | NA | TGTGCCTGGAGGATGCCGGGCTCCTACAATGAGCAGTTCTTC | CAWRMPGSYNEQFF
NA | TRBJ2-2 | TRBV9 | NA | TGTGCCAGCAGCCACCCCACAGGGATAAACACCGGGGAGCTGTTTTTT | CASSHPTGINTGELFF
once | TRBJ1-1 | TRBV13 | NA | TGTGCCAGCAGCTTAGGACAAGACACTGAAGCTTTCTTT | CASSLGQDTEAFF
NA | TRBJ1-1 | TRBV7-6 | NA | TGTGCCAGCAGCTTAGGGGGCAGCTACACTGAAGCTTTCTTT | CASSLGGSYTEAFF
NA | TRBJ1-2 | TRBV9 | NA | TGTGCCAGCAGCGTAGACGGACAGACCGGCTATGGCTACACCTTC | CASSVDGQTGYGYTF
NA | TRBJ2-6 | TRBV9 | NA | TGTGCCAGCAGCGTACAGGCCCTCCTGACCGGGGCCAACGTCCTGACTTTC | CASSVQALLTGANVLTF
NA | TRBJ1-1 | TRBV5-1 | NA | TGCGCCAGCAGCTTAGGGGACACAAAGACTGAAGCTTTCTTT | CASSLGDTKTEAFF
NA | TRBJ2-3 | TRBV6-1 | TRBD2 | TGTGCCAGCAGTGAAGTGGGCGGCGGGGGGGATACGCAGTATTTT | CASSEVGGGGDTQYF
NA | TRBJ2-7 | TRBV6-5 | NA | TGTGCCAGCAGACCCGACAGAGCCGACGAGCAGTACTTC | CASRPDRADEQYF
NA | TRBJ2-5 | TRBV29-1 | NA | TGCAGCGTTGAAGGGGCACATCAAGAGACCCAGTACTTC | CSVEGAHQETQYF
NA | TRBJ2-3 | TRBV4-1 | NA | TGCGCCAGCAGCCAAGTTCACGGGGCAGATACGCAGTATTTT | CASSQVHGADTQYF
few | TRBJ1-5 | TRBV2 | TRBD1 | TGTGCCAGCAGTGCTACAGGGGGCGCGTCTCAGCCCCAGCATTTT | CASSATGGASQPQHF
few | TRBJ1-1 | TRBV29-1 | NA | TGCAGCGTTGAAAACATTTACACTGAAGCTTTCTTT | CSVENIYTEAFF
NA | TRBJ2-1 | TRBV27 | NA | TGTGCCAGCAGTTTATCTGCGGGGGCGCAAGGTGAGCAGTTCTTC | CASSLSAGAQGEQFF
NA | TRBJ1-1 | TRBV13 | NA | TGTGCCAGCAGCTTAGCTCGAGCGGAGGCTTTCTTT | CASSLARAEAFF
NA | TRBJ1-2 | TRBV11-1 | NA | TGTGCCAGCAGCTTACCAGGGAACTATGGCTACACCTTC | CASSLPGNYGYTF
NA | TRBJ1-1 | TRBV2 | TRBD1 | TGTGCCAGCAGCCCCTGGACAGGGGTTGAAGCTTTCTTT | CASSPWTGVEAFF
NA | TRBJ1-1 | TRBV13 | NA | TGTGCCAGCAGCTTAGTTATAGGGGGGGCGGTAACTGAAGCTTTCTTT | CASSLVIGGAVTEAFF
NA | TRBJ2-3 | TRBV30 | TRBD1 | TGTGCCTGGGACAGGGGGGACACAGATACGCAGTATTTT | CAWDRGDTDTQYF
NA | TRBJ2-3 | TRBV19 | NA | TGTGCCAGTAGTACCCCAATTCCCACAGATACGCAGTATTTT | CASSTPIPTDTQYF
NA | TRBJ2-7 | TRBV7-9 | TRBD1 | TGTGCCAGCAGCTTATTCACCGGGACAGGGAACGAGCAGTACTTC | CASSLFTGTGNEQYF
NA | TRBJ1-2 | TRBV2 | NA | TGTGCCAGTGACCCTGGAGCAGCTAACTATGGCTACACCTTC | CASDPGAANYGYTF
NA | TRBJ2-7 | TRBV7-9 | NA | TGCGCCAGCAGCCAAGAGGTCAGGGCCTACGAGCAGTACTTC | CASSQEVRAYEQYF
NA | TRBJ1-3 | TRBV5-1 | TRBD1 | TGCGCCAGTAGCGAAAACAGGGGGCCTGGAAACACCATATATTTT | CASSENRGPGNTIYF
once | TRBJ2-7 | TRBV4-1 | TRBD1 | TGCGCCAGCAGCCAAGAAGGGACAGCAAAACTCTACGAGCAGTACTTC | CASSQEGTAKLYEQYF
NA | TRBJ2-7 | TRBV4-2 | NA | TGTGCCAGCAGCCCCTCGGACGGGGGGCCCTACGAGCAGTACTTC | CASSPSDGGPYEQYF
NA | TRBJ2-7 | TRBV4-1 | NA | TGCGCCAGCAGCCAAGAGGCGGGGGCCCCCTACGAGCAGTACTTC | CASSQEAGAPYEQYF
NA | TRBJ1-2 | TRBV29-1 | TRBD1 | TGCAGCTCGAGGGACAGGGAGGGCTACACCTTC | CSSRDREGYTF
NA | TRBJ1-2 | TRBV29-1 | NA | TGCAGCGTTGAAGGGGGGGGCTATGGCTACACCTTC | CSVEGGGYGYTF
NA | TRBJ1-4 | TRBV4-2 | NA | TGTGCCAGCAGCCAAGGGGCCGGGGTGGTGGTGAATGAAAAACTGTTTTTT | CASSQGAGVVVNEKLFF
medium-sized | TRBJ2-1 | TRBV4-3 | TRBD2 | TGCGCCAGCAGCCAAGTGCGGGAGGGTTGGGGGGCGGATGAGCAGTTCTTC | CASSQVREGWGADEQFF
NA | TRBJ2-3 | TRBV9 | TRBD1 | TGTGCCAGCAGCGCCTGGACAGGGCAATCCACAGATACGCAGTATTTT | CASSAWTGQSTDTQYF
NA | TRBJ2-2 | TRBV2 | TRBD2 | TGTGCCAGCAGTGAAGCTGCGCTAGCGGGGTGGGCCGGGGAGCTGTTTTTT | CASSEAALAGWAGELFF
NA | TRBJ1-2 | TRBV7-9 | TRBD1 | TGTGCCAGCAGCTCCCGACAGGGAAGAAAGGGCTACACCTTC | CASSSRQGRKGYTF
NA | TRBJ2-5 | TRBV2 | NA | TGTGCCAGCAGTGAACCCCGGGTCGAAGAGACCCAGTACTTC | CASSEPRVEETQYF
NA | TRBJ2-1 | TRBV27 | TRBD2 | TGTGCCAGCAGTCTAACTACCCTAGCGGGGGAGGAGCAGTTCTTC | CASSLTTLAGEEQFF
NA | TRBJ2-1 | TRBV2 | NA | TGTGCCAGCAGTGAAGAGGGGATCAATGAGCAGTTCTTC | CASSEEGINEQFF
NA | TRBJ2-7 | TRBV27 | TRBD1 | TGTGCCAGCAGTTCCTACAGACAGGGGTACGAGCAGTACTTC | CASSSYRQGYEQYF
NA | TRBJ2-1 | TRBV4-1 | TRBD2 | TGCGCCAGCAGTGTCGGGGGGATGAATGAGCAGTTCTTC | CASSVGGMNEQFF
NA | TRBJ1-1 | TRBV7-9 | TRBD1 | TGTGCCAGCAGGCCGGGACAGGGGTCGTCGGAAGCTTTCTTT | CASRPGQGSSEAFF
few | TRBJ1-6 | TRBV19 | NA | TGTGCCAGTAGTACGGACGGGGGTTTTGACTCACCCCTCCACTTT | CASSTDGGFDSPLHF